The 6 T cell receptor beta chains below come from one sample, sequenced in a study of T-cell reconstitution after alpha-beta-depleted transplantation in children. Preparation of the TCRbeta library used unique molecular identifiers. TCRdb re-called the PCR reads through MiXCR, storing one row per CDR3 protein. This sample has fewer than 250,000 distinct CDR3 sequences, with roughly 15% found just once. The source material was PBMCs, mostly from graft donor cells, sampled 360 days after TCRalphabeta/CD19-depleted stem cell transplant. The receptors stem from a male patient between 2 and 15 years old who had a stem cell transplant for acute lymphoblastic leukemia, so the T cells may come from the graft donor.

This clonotype was found a few times. The J gene is TRBJ2-7, the V gene TRBV20-1; D possibly corresponds to TRBD1 (5 bases). The CDR3 extends over 13 amino acids. Germline CDR1 reads DFQATT; CDR2 reads SNEGSKA (reference sequence). Trimming removed 3 bases at V and 1 base at J, with 10 bases between. CDR3 region: CSASNRKSYEQYF. In DNA form, the CDR3 reads TGCAGTGCTAGTAACAGGAAATCCTACGAGCAGTACTTC.

The V and J genes are TRBV5-6 and TRBJ1-1; D is perhaps TRBD1 (6 bases). The V gene lost 4 bases and the J gene lost 4 bases, with 17 bases spanning the gap. This CDR3 is 15 amino acids long. The germline gives CDR1 SGHDT, CDR2 YYEEEE. This CDR3 reads CASSLRGPSGTEAFF. For the CDR3, the DNA is TGTGCCAGCAGCCTCCGGGGGCCCTCGGGCACTGAAGCTTTCTTT.

The chain uses TRBV19 and TRBJ2-2; D possibly corresponds to TRBD1 (5 bases). Trimming shortened V by 3 bases and J by 2 bases, and 16 bases separated the two germline ends. The CDR3 covers 17 residues. CDR1 and CDR2 from the germline V gene are LNHDA and SQIVND (reference sequence). The CDR3 DNA reads as TGTGCCAGTAGTATCTCCCCCGCAGGGATTAACACCGGGGAGCTGTTTTTT. It translates to CASSISPAGINTGELFF. The full variable domain, rest sourced from reference TRBV19 and TRBJ2-2, is DGGITQSPKYLFRKEGQNVTLSCEQNLNHDAMYWYRQDPGQGLRLIYYSQIVNDFQKGDIAEGYSVSREKKESFPLTVTSAQKNPTAFYLCASSISPAGINTGELFFGEGSRLTVL.

This clonotype has only a few counts. The V and J genes are TRBV7-6 and TRBJ2-5; D unclear. Trimming took off 5 bases at V and 2 bases at J, with 12 bases between the two ends. Per the germline V gene, CDR1 is SGHVS and CDR2 is FNYEAQ. The CDR3 is 14 residues long. CDR3 loop: CASSPRAQQETQYF. DNA of the CDR3: TGTGCCAGCAGCCCCCGTGCTCAGCAAGAGACCCAGTACTTC. Looking up the rest from reference TRBV7-6 and TRBJ2-5 gives the full variable domain: GAGVSQSPRYKVTKRGQDVALRCDPISGHVSLYWYRQALGQGPEFLTYFNYEAQQDKSGLPNDRFSAERPEGSISTLTIQRTEQRDSAMYRCASSPRAQQETQYFGPGTRLLVL.

This clonotype was seen a single time. The V gene is TRBV24-1, the J gene TRBJ2-7, with D possibly matching TRBD1 (6 bases). With 6 bases removed from V and 5 bases from J, the gap between germline ends came to 13 bases. This CDR3 region has 13 residues. CDR1 and CDR2 from the germline V gene are KGHDR and SFDVKD. The CDR3 sequence: CATSHIYRDEQYF. For the CDR3, the DNA is TGTGCCACCAGTCACATATACAGGGACGAGCAGTACTTC.

This clonotype was counted at least ten times. The CDR3 coding sequence is TGTGCCAGCAGCTTAGTGGCCCAGAACACCGGGGAGCTGTTTTTT. Residues: CASSLVAQNTGELFF. V and J are TRBV7-2 and TRBJ2-2; no clear D gene. V lost 1 base and J 1 base, leaving 7 bases between the germline ends. The CDR3 totals 15 residues. Germline CDR1 reads SGHTA; CDR2 reads FQGNSA.